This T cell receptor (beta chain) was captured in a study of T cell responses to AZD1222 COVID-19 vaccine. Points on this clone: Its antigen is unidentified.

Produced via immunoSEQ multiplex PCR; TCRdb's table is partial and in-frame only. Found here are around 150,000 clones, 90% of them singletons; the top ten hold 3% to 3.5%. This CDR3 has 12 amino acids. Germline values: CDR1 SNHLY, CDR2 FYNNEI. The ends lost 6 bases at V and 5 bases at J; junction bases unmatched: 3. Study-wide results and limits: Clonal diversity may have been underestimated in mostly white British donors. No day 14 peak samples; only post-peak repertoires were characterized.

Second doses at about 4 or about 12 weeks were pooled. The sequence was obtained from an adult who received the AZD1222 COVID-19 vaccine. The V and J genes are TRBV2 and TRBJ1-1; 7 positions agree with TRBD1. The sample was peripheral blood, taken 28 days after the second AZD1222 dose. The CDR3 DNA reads TGTGCCAGCAGACAGGGGTGGACTGAAGCTTTCTTT. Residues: CASRQGWTEAFF.